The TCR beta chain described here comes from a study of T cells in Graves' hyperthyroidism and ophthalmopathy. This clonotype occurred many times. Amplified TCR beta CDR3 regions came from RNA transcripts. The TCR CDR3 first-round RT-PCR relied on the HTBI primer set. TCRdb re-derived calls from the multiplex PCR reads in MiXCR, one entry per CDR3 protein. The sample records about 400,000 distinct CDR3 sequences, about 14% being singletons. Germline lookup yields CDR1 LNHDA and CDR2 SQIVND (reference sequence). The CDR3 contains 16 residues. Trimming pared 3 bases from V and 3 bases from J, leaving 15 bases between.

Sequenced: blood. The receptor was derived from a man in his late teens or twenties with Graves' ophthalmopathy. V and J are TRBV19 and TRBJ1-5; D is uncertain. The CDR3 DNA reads TGTGCCAGTAGTATCCTGGAGCTAAGCTACAATCAGCCCCAGCATTTT. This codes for CASSILELSYNQPQHF.